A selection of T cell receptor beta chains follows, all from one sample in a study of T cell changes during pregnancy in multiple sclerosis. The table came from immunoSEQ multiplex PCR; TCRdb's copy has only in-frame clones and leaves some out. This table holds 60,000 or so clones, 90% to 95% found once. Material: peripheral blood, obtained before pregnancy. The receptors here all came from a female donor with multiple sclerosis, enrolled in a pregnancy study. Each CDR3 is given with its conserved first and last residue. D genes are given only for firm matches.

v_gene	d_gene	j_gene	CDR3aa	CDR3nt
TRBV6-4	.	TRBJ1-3	CACRQVSGNTIYF	TGTGCCTGCCGACAGGTCTCTGGAAACACCATATATTTT
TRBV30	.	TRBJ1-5	CAWSGIRGTDQPQHF	TGTGCCTGGAGTGGCATCAGGGGAACGGATCAGCCCCAGCATTTT
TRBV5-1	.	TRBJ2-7	CASSAGLLRHEQYF	TGCGCCAGCAGCGCGGGACTTCTGAGGCACGAGCAGTACTTC
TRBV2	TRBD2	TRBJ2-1	CASSEERGGPFYNEQFF	TGTGCCAGCAGTGAGGAACGGGGGGGCCCCTTCTACAATGAGCAGTTCTTC
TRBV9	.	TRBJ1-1	CASSVTPDANTEAFF	TGTGCCAGCAGCGTAACCCCAGATGCGAACACTGAAGCTTTCTTT
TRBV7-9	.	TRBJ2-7	CASSFGAPAYEQYF	TGTGCCAGCAGCTTTGGGGCGCCGGCCTACGAGCAGTACTTC
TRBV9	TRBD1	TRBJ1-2	CASSAVGQAYGYTF	TGTGCCAGCAGCGCCGTGGGACAGGCCTATGGCTACACCTTC
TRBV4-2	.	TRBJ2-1	CASSARAYNEQFF	TGTGCCAGCAGCGCCCGGGCCTACAATGAGCAGTTCTTC
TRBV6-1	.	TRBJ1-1	CASSATGNTEAFF	TGTGCCAGCAGTGCAACCGGTAACACTGAAGCTTTCTTT
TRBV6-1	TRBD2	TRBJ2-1	CASQASGEYNEQFF	TGTGCCAGCCAGGCTAGCGGGGAGTACAATGAGCAGTTCTTC
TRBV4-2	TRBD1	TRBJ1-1	CASSQDGQGDTEAFF	TGTGCCAGCAGCCAAGATGGGCAGGGGGACACTGAAGCTTTCTTT
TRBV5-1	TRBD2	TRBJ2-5	CASSLEGLAGVQETQYF	TGCGCCAGCAGCTTGGAGGGGCTAGCGGGGGTACAAGAGACCCAGTACTTC